A selection of T cell receptor beta chains follows, all from one sample in a study of shared clonotypes between healthy human individuals. This table comes from immunoSEQ multiplex PCR, and its TCRdb copy is limited to in-frame clones, with some not included. The table includes around 1.9 million clones, about 93% detected once. Sample: naive CD8+ T cells from PBMCs. The receptors come from a man between 18 and 29 years old in good health. Some clones in this sample may be carry-over from other donors' samples. The CDR3 runs from the conserved cysteine through the conserved F or W. D genes are given only for firm matches.

j_call: TRBJ1-4; d_call: NA; v_call: TRBV27; cdr3_aa: CASSFDGATNEKLFF; cdr3_nt: TGTGCCAGCAGTTTCGACGGAGCAACTAATGAAAAACTGTTTTTT
j_call: TRBJ2-7; d_call: NA; v_call: TRBV27; cdr3_aa: CASSPSLGVYSYEQYF; cdr3_nt: TGTGCCAGCAGTCCCTCATTAGGGGTATATTCCTACGAGCAGTACTTC
j_call: TRBJ2-7; d_call: NA; v_call: TRBV27; cdr3_aa: CASSFPGAYEQYF; cdr3_nt: TGTGCCAGCAGTTTCCCAGGAGCCTACGAGCAGTACTTC
j_call: TRBJ2-7; d_call: TRBD1; v_call: TRBV6-1; cdr3_aa: CASRPGTGRLYEQYF; cdr3_nt: TGTGCCAGCAGACCCGGGACAGGGCGGCTCTACGAGCAGTACTTC
j_call: TRBJ2-1; d_call: TRBD2; v_call: TRBV27; cdr3_aa: CAIATSPAGEQFF; cdr3_nt: TGTGCCATCGCGACTAGCCCGGCGGGTGAGCAGTTCTTC
j_call: TRBJ1-4; d_call: NA; v_call: TRBV4-1; cdr3_aa: CASSQGRANEKLFF; cdr3_nt: TGCGCCAGCAGCCAGGGCAGGGCAAATGAAAAACTGTTTTTT
j_call: TRBJ1-1; d_call: NA; v_call: TRBV4-1; cdr3_aa: CASSGGNTNTEAFF; cdr3_nt: TGCGCCAGCAGCGGAGGGAACACGAACACTGAAGCTTTCTTT
j_call: TRBJ2-3; d_call: NA; v_call: TRBV6-5; cdr3_aa: CASSNSGDFTDTQYF; cdr3_nt: TGTGCCAGCAGTAACTCGGGGGACTTCACAGATACGCAGTATTTT
j_call: TRBJ1-5; d_call: NA; v_call: TRBV27; cdr3_aa: CASSGSGPTLEGGQPQHF; cdr3_nt: TGTGCCAGCAGTGGTTCCGGTCCAACCCTAGAGGGAGGCCAGCCCCAGCATTTT
j_call: TRBJ2-7; d_call: TRBD1; v_call: TRBV19; cdr3_aa: CASSTTGGSYEQYF; cdr3_nt: TGTGCCAGTAGTACGACAGGGGGCTCCTACGAGCAGTACTTC
j_call: TRBJ1-3; d_call: NA; v_call: TRBV28; cdr3_aa: CASSIDSHFTGNTIYF; cdr3_nt: TGTGCCAGCAGTATCGACAGCCATTTCACCGGAAACACCATATATTTT